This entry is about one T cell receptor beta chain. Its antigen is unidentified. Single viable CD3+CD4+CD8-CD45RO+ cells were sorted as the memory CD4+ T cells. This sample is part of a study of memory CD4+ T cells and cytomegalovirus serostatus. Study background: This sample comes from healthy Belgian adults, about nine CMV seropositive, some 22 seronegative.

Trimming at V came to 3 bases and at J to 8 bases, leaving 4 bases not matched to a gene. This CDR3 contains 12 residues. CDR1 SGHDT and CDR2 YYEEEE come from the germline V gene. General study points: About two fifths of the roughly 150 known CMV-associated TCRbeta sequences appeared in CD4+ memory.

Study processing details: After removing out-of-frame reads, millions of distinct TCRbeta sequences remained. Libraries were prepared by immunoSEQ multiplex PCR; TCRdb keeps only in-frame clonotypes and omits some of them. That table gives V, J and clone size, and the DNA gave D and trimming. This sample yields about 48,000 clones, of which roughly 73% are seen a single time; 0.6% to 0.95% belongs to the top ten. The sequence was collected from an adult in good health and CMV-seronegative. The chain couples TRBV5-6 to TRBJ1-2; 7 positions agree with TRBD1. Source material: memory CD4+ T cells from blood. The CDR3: CASSWDRGGYTF. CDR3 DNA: TGTGCCAGCAGCTGGGACAGAGGGGGCTACACCTTC.